This T cell receptor beta chain was retrieved from a study of OX40 agonist ivuxolimab in advanced cancers. Points from the study as a whole: CD4+ and CD8+ T cells in blood underwent clonal expansion by week 6 at 0.1 to 3.0 mg/kg. At 0.1-3.0 mg/kg, partial responders had clonal expansion among the lowest observed.

On this clone itself: Its matching antigen is unknown.

Germline-derived CDR1 and CDR2 are LNHDA and SQIVND (reference sequence). CDR3 length: 12 residues. Trimming left V 0 bases short and J 11 bases short, with 10 bases between. The data were produced by immunoSEQ multiplex PCR, yet TCRdb's version contains in-frame clones alone and is incomplete. The table has under 20,000 clones, around 80% seen once. This sequence joins TRBV19 and TRBJ1-1, with D unresolved. This sample comprised CD4+ or CD8+ T cells sorted from blood, obtained in a trial of the OX40 agonist ivuxolimab. This receptor was identified in an adult with an advanced solid tumor such as melanoma, head and neck, liver or kidney cancer. This chain's CDR3 is CASSIEVGGAFF. The DNA for the CDR3 is TGTGCCAGTAGTATAGAAGTTGGAGGGGCTTTCTTT.